The 8 T cell receptor beta chains below were found in one sample sequenced in a study of blood T cell repertoires in COVID-19. Using immunoSEQ multiplex PCR, the repertoire was profiled, and TCRdb retains in-frame clones only, with some absent. Counted here are just over 300,000 clones, over 85% occurring once; the ten biggest clones make up approximately 2%. Sequenced: peripheral blood. The receptor source for this set is a woman in her twenties or thirties with COVID-19, enrolled during active disease.

The gene calls are TRBV28 and TRBJ1-1; D gene ambiguous. CDR1 and CDR2 (germline): MDHEN, SYDVKM. The V and J ends lost 8 bases and 6 bases respectively, with 16 bases between them. CDR3 length: 13 amino acids. The CDR3 here is CASRPDGLAEAFF. DNA of the CDR3: TGTGCCAGCCGGCCGGATGGGCTGGCTGAAGCTTTCTTT.

The V and J genes are TRBV7-2 and TRBJ1-1; D might be TRBD1 (5 bases). The length of the CDR3 is 15 residues. Trimming removed 1 base at V and 2 bases at J, with 11 bases between. Germline assignment: CDR1 SGHTA and CDR2 FQGNSA. The CDR3 region is CASSLGGRSNTEAFF. CDR3 sequence (DNA): TGTGCCAGCAGCTTAGGGGGGAGGTCCAACACTGAAGCTTTCTTT.

The gene calls are TRBV11-2 and TRBJ1-2, with TRBD1 matching 7 bases. With V trimmed by 0 bases and J by 2 bases, 3 bases remained unmatched. Per the germline V gene, CDR1 is SGHAT and CDR2 is FQNNGV. This CDR3 comprises 15 residues. This chain's CDR3 is CASSLDGDRNYGYTF. CDR3 coding DNA: TGTGCCAGCAGCTTAGATGGGGACAGAAACTATGGCTACACCTTC.

The chain couples TRBV24-1 to TRBJ1-5; D possibly corresponds to TRBD1 (5 bases). Germline V CDR1 and CDR2: KGHDR, SFDVKD. The CDR3 extends over 14 amino acids. V shed 4 bases and J shed 4 bases, with 10 bases lying between them. CDR3 DNA sequence: TGTGCCACCAGTGACTATGGGACTAATCAGCCCCAGCATTTT. Residues: CATSDYGTNQPQHF.

The rearrangement links TRBV19 to TRBJ2-1; tentatively, D is TRBD1 (6 bases). Per germline, CDR1 LNHDA and CDR2 SQIVND (reference sequence). This CDR3 is built from 15 residues. Trimming removed 3 bases at V and 7 bases at J, with 16 bases between. CDR3 region: CASSIGTRGINEQFF. CDR3 nucleotide sequence: TGTGCCAGTAGTATTGGGACAAGGGGAATAAATGAGCAGTTCTTC.

The chain has TRBV19 and TRBJ1-2; 9 nucleotides agree with TRBD1. V lost 4 bases to trimming and J lost 2 bases; unmatched junction nucleotides: 11. Germline V CDR1 and CDR2: LNHDA, SQIVND (reference sequence). This CDR3 comprises 17 residues. For the CDR3, the DNA is TGTGCCAGTAGTAACCCGCGGGACAGGGCCGGGAACTATGGCTACACCTTC. Amino acids: CASSNPRDRAGNYGYTF.

The chain couples TRBV2 to TRBJ1-1; weak D call: TRBD1 (5 bases). The CDR3 is 14 residues long. From germline, CDR1 is SNHLY and CDR2 FYNNEI. Trimming stripped 2 bases from V and 4 bases from J, with 11 bases between. CDR3 amino acids: CASSELGEVTEAFF. The DNA for the CDR3 is TGTGCCAGCAGTGAATTGGGGGAGGTCACTGAAGCTTTCTTT. Together with reference TRBV2 and TRBJ1-1, the CDR3 gives the full variable domain: EPEVTQTPSHQVTQMGQEVILRCVPISNHLYFYWYRQILGQKVEFLVSFYNNEISEKSEIFDDQFSVERPDGSNFTLKIRSTKLEDSAMYFCASSELGEVTEAFFGQGTRLTVV.

CDR3: CASNIPGTRASPLHF. The CDR3 coding sequence is TGTGCCAGCAACATTCCCGGGACACGTGCTTCACCCCTCCACTTT. The V call is TRBV5-5, the J call TRBJ1-6; the D gene is possibly TRBD1 (6 bases). Trimming took off 6 bases at V and 9 bases at J, with 19 bases between the two ends. The CDR3 sequence is 15 residues long. Germline V gene lookup returns CDR1 SGHKS and CDR2 YYEKEE (reference sequence).